This is a list of T cell receptor beta chains from one sample in a study of blood T cells in healthy people across ages. Via MiXCR, TCRdb re-called the 5' RACE reads, giving one row per CDR3 protein. Of about 800,000 distinct CDR3 sequences listed, about 47% are singletons. Sequenced material: blood. These receptors were taken from a man older than 75 in good health. Each CDR3 is given with its conserved first and last residue. The order of the fields is CDR3 DNA, CDR3 protein, V gene, J gene, D gene, clone size. D genes are given only for firm matches. For some rows the clone size is stated as once, few or many, or as a class when expanded; others skip it.

DNA: TGCGCCAGCAGCTTGGATTGGGTGTCGGGGAACACTGAAGCTTTCTTT; CDR3: CASSLDWVSGNTEAFF; V: TRBV5-1; J: TRBJ1-1; D: .; size: .
DNA: TGTGCCAGCAGACAAGCGAATAGCGGGGGCTACGAGCAGTACTTC; CDR3: CASRQANSGGYEQYF; V: TRBV6-5; J: TRBJ2-7; D: TRBD2; size: .
DNA: TGTGCCAGCAGTCATGTGGCAGGGGGCCCTCCTGACAATGAGCAGTTCTTC; CDR3: CASSHVAGGPPDNEQFF; V: TRBV6-4; J: TRBJ2-1; D: TRBD1; size: few
DNA: TGTGCCAGCAGTCGCGGGGACGTGTTCCGCTATGGCTACACCTTC; CDR3: CASSRGDVFRYGYTF; V: TRBV25-1; J: TRBJ1-2; D: .; size: .
DNA: TGTGCCAGCAGCTTAGTCAGGACTAATACGCAGTATTTT; CDR3: CASSLVRTNTQYF; V: TRBV7-2; J: TRBJ2-3; D: .; size: many
DNA: TGTGCCTGGAGTGCCGGGACTAGCGAGACCCAGTACTTC; CDR3: CAWSAGTSETQYF; V: TRBV30; J: TRBJ2-5; D: TRBD2; size: few
DNA: TGCGCCAGCAAGGCCCAGGCATGGACTAGCGGGAGGCTTGAGCAGTACTTC; CDR3: CASKAQAWTSGRLEQYF; V: TRBV5-1; J: TRBJ2-7; D: TRBD2; size: .
DNA: TGTGCCAGCACCTCCGGGACAGACTTCTACGAGCAGTACTTC; CDR3: CASTSGTDFYEQYF; V: TRBV5-6; J: TRBJ2-7; D: TRBD1; size: few
DNA: TGCGCCAGCTCCTTCACTCCGGGACAGGACTACGAGCAGTACTTC; CDR3: CASSFTPGQDYEQYF; V: TRBV5-1; J: TRBJ2-7; D: TRBD1; size: few
DNA: TGCAGTGCTAGTGCAGCGGGAGCGGTGCAGTACTTC; CDR3: CSASAAGAVQYF; V: TRBV20-1; J: TRBJ2-7; D: TRBD2; size: .
DNA: TGTGCCAGCAGGGACCAGGGATACTACGAGCAGTACTTC; CDR3: CASRDQGYYEQYF; V: TRBV7-8; J: TRBJ2-7; D: .; size: .
DNA: TGTGCCAGCAGCCCCATGGGGGGGGTTCGTTCAGATACGCAGTATTTT; CDR3: CASSPMGGVRSDTQYF; V: TRBV7-3; J: TRBJ2-3; D: TRBD2; size: few